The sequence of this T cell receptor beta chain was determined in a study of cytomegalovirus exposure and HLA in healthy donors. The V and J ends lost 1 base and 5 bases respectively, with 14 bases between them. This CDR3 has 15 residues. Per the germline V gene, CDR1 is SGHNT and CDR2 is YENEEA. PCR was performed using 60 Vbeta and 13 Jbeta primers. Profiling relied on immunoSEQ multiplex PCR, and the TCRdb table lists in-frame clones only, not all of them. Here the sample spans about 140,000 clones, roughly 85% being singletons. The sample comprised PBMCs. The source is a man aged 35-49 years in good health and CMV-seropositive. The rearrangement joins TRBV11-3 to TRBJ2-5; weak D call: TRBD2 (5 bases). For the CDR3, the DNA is TGTGCCAGCAGCTTAGGAAGCGGAGCTGGTGAGACCCAGTACTTC. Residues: CASSLGSGAGETQYF.